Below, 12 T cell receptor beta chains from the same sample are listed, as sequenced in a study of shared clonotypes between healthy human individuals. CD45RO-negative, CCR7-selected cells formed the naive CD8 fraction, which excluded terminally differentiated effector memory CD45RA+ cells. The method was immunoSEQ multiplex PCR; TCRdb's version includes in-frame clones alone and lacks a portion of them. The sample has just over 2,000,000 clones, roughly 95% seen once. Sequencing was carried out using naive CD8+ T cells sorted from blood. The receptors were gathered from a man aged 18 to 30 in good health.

The CDR3 DNA is TGTGCCAGCAGTTTAGGCAGGGTAGGGTATCAGCCCCAGCATTTT. Its translation is CASSLGRVGYQPQHF. J is TRBJ1-5 and V is TRBV28; maybe TRBD1 (5 bases). Germline V gene data show CDR1 as MDHEN and CDR2 as SYDVKM. This CDR3 comprises 15 residues. Deletions cut 2 bases from V and 5 bases from J, with 13 bases between.

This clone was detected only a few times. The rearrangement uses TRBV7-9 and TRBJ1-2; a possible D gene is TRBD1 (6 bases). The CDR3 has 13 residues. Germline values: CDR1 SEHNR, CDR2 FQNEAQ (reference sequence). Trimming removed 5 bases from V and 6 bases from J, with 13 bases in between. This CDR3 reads CASSVTGSDGYTF. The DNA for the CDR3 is TGTGCCAGCAGCGTTACAGGGTCGGATGGCTACACCTTC.

CDR3 loop: CASSLIPGTGFYEQYF. In DNA, the CDR3 is TGTGCCAGCAGTTTAATCCCCGGGACAGGGTTCTACGAGCAGTACTTC. V is TRBV27 and J is TRBJ2-7; the match to TRBD1 covers 9 bases. CDR3 length: 16 residues. The junction had 8 bases not matched to a gene; V was cut back by 2 bases and J by 3 bases. Germline V CDR1 and CDR2: MNHEY, SMNVEV (reference sequence).

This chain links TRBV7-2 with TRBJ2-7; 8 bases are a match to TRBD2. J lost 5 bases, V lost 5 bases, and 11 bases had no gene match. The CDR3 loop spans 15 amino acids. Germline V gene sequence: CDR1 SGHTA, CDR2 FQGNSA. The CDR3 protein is CASSLPGLAVHEQYF. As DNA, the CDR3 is TGTGCCAGCAGCCTTCCCGGACTAGCTGTACACGAGCAGTACTTC. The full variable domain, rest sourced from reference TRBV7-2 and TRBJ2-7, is GAGVSQSPSNKVTEKGKDVELRCDPISGHTALYWYRQSLGQGLEFLIYFQGNSAPDKSGLPSDRFSAERTGGSVSTLTIQRTQQEDSAVYLCASSLPGLAVHEQYFGPGTRLTVT.

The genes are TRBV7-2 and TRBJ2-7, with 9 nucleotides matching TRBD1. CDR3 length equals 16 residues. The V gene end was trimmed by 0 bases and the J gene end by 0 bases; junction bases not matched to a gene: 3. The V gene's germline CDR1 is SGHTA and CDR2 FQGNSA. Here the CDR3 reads CASSLATQGASYEQYF. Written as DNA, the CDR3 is TGTGCCAGCAGCTTAGCGACACAGGGGGCCTCCTACGAGCAGTACTTC.

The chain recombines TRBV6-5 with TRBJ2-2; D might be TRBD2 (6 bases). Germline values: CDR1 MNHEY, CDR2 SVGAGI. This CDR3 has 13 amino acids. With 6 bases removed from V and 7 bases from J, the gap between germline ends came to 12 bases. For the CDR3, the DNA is TGTGCCAGCAGCCCGCGGGAACACGGGGAGCTGTTTTTT. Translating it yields CASSPREHGELFF.

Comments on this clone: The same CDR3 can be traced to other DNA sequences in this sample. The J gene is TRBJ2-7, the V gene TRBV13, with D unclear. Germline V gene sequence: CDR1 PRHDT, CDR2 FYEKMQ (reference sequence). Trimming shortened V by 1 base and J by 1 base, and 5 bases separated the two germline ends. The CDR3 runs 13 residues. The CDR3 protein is CASSLAGSYEQYF. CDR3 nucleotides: TGTGCCAGCAGCTTAGCCGGATCCTACGAGCAGTACTTC.

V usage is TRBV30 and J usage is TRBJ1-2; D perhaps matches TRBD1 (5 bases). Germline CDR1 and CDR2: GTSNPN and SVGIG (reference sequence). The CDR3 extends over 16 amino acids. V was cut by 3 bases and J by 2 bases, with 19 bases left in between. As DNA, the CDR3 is TGTGCCTGGAGAGAGTGGGGGTTAAGTGCCAACTATGGCTACACCTTC. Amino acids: CAWREWGLSANYGYTF.

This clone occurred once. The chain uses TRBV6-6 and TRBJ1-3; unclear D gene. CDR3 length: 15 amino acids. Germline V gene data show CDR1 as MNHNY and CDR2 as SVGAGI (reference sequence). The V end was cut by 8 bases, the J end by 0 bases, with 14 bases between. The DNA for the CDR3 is TGTGCCAGCCTCTTTCGAGGCATCTCTGGAAACACCATATATTTT. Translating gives CASLFRGISGNTIYF.

Here the CDR3 DNA reads TGTGCCAGCAGTTATTTCGGACAGGGGCCCGGGGAGCTGTTTTTT. Protein sequence: CASSYFGQGPGELFF. This chain links TRBV6-6 with TRBJ2-2, with TRBD1 matching over 9 bases. V was pared by 3 bases and J by 6 bases, with 5 bases of the junction left unmatched. The CDR3 extends over 15 amino acids. CDR1 and CDR2 from the germline V gene are MNHNY and SVGAGI (reference sequence).

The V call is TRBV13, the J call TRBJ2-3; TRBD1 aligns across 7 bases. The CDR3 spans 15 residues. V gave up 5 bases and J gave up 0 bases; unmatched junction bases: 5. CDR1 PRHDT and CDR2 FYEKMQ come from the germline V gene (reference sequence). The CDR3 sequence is CASSNRGHSTDTQYF. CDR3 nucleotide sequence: TGTGCCAGCAGCAACAGGGGTCATAGCACAGATACGCAGTATTTT. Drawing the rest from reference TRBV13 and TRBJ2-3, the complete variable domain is AAGVIQSPRHLIKEKRETATLKCYPIPRHDTVYWYQQGPGQDPQFLISFYEKMQSDKGSIPDRFSAQQFSDYHSELNMSSLELGDSALYFCASSNRGHSTDTQYFGPGTRLTVL.

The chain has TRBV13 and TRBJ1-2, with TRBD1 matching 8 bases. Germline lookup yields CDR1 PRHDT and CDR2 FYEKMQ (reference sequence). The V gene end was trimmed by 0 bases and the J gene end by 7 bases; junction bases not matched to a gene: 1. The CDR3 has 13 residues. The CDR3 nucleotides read TGTGCCAGCAGCTTAGGGCAGGGGGCTGGCTACACCTTC. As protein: CASSLGQGAGYTF.